Below are 18 T cell receptor beta chains sequenced from a single sample in a study of blood T cells in healthy people across ages. Alongside a J-beta primer mix, a sample-barcoded 5' primer served in a second PCR lasting about 7 to 12 cycles. MiXCR, run by TCRdb on the 5' RACE reads, gives a single entry per CDR3 protein. The table lists over 700,000 distinct CDR3 sequences, around a quarter of them singletons. This same sample was also part of a study on T cells of mothers and their children.

Sequenced: blood. All receptors come from a boy between 10 and 17 years old in good health.

V is TRBV3-1 and J is TRBJ1-4; 8 bases map to TRBD1. The CDR3 extends over 17 amino acids. With 0 bases clipped from V and 4 bases from J, the junction kept 7 bases outside the gene matches. Germline values: CDR1 LGHDT, CDR2 YNNKEL (reference sequence). CDR3: CASSQERTGTFNEKLFF. Written as DNA, the CDR3 is TGTGCCAGCAGCCAAGAGCGGACAGGGACATTTAATGAAAAACTGTTTTTT.

This chain connects TRBV20-1 to TRBJ1-2; perhaps TRBD1 as D (6 bases). CDR3 length equals 12 residues. V was pared by 1 base and J by 10 bases, with 13 bases between. Germline CDR1 reads DFQATT; CDR2 reads SNEGSKA (reference sequence). Here the CDR3 reads CSARATTGLYTF. The CDR3, as DNA: TGCAGTGCTAGAGCCACAACAGGGCTCTACACCTTC.

This clonotype has a handful of counts. V and J are TRBV5-1 and TRBJ2-4; the D is unclear. The length of the CDR3 is 16 residues. CDR1 is SGHRS and CDR2 is YFSETQ in the germline V gene. V was shortened by 0 bases and J by 0 bases, with 10 bases between the two germline ends. Here the CDR3 reads CASSLEDLGAKNIQYF. The CDR3 DNA reads TGCGCCAGCAGCTTGGAAGATTTAGGAGCCAAAAACATTCAGTACTTC.

This clonotype was observed a handful of times. This rearrangement joins TRBV10-3 to TRBJ1-2; tentative D call: TRBD1 (5 bases). Germline V CDR1 and CDR2: ENHRY, SYGVKD. The ends were cut back, 8 bases at V and 0 bases at J, with 10 bases in the middle. The CDR3 has 13 amino acids. The CDR3 reads CAIGAEPNYGYTF. For the CDR3, the DNA is TGTGCCATCGGGGCAGAACCTAACTATGGCTACACCTTC.

This chain uses TRBV7-8 with TRBJ1-2, with D hard to call. Germline lookup yields CDR1 SGHVS and CDR2 FQNEAQ. Trimming left V 3 bases short and J 3 bases short, with 17 bases between. CDR3 length: 16 amino acids. CDR3 DNA: TGTGCCAGCAGCTTTTTTGATGGGGATTTCGACTATGGCTACACCTTC. As protein: CASSFFDGDFDYGYTF.

This clonotype turned up a few times. This sequence joins TRBV29-1 and TRBJ1-1; D is ambiguous. This CDR3 has 13 residues. Trimming left V 3 bases short and J 11 bases short, with 19 bases between. The germline V gene has CDR1 SQVTM and CDR2 ANQGSEA. CDR3 protein: CSVELIDGGGAFF. The CDR3 DNA sequence: TGCAGCGTTGAGCTTATCGACGGTGGCGGGGCTTTCTTT.

This clonotype has a handful of counts. The chain carries TRBV11-2 and TRBJ2-1, with 7 bases aligning to TRBD1. V shed 1 base, J shed 5 bases, and the junction held 11 bases outside the gene matches. The CDR3 is made up of 17 amino acids. Germline V gene lookup returns CDR1 SGHAT and CDR2 FQNNGV. CDR3: CASSLVLQGIGNNEQFF. The CDR3, as DNA: TGTGCCAGCAGCTTAGTCCTACAGGGGATCGGAAACAATGAGCAGTTCTTC.

This clonotype has a handful of counts. The chain has TRBV20-1 and TRBJ1-1, with a tentative D call TRBD1 (6 bases). The CDR3 covers 15 residues. In germline, CDR1 is DFQATT, CDR2 SNEGSKA (reference sequence). V lost 2 bases and J 6 bases, leaving 19 bases between the germline ends. CDR3 DNA: TGCAGTGCTAGACCCCTCGTCAGGGGCTTTCCTGAAGCTTTCTTT. Amino acid sequence: CSARPLVRGFPEAFF.

The genes are TRBV9 and TRBJ2-7; perhaps TRBD2 as D (6 bases). Looked up from germline, CDR1 is SGDLS and CDR2 is YYNGEE. This CDR3 is 14 amino acids long. With 3 bases removed from V and 5 bases from J, the gap between germline ends came to 15 bases. CDR3 sequence: CASSGLARDHEQYF. CDR3 DNA: TGTGCCAGCAGCGGGCTAGCGAGAGACCACGAGCAGTACTTC.

This clonotype was counted only a few times. The J gene is TRBJ2-3, the V gene TRBV15, with no clear D. CDR1 LNHNV and CDR2 YYDKDF come from the germline V gene (reference sequence). V lost 8 bases and J lost 0, with 18 bases in between. This CDR3 spans 16 amino acids. DNA for the CDR3: TGTGCCACCTCAGTTTTCCCCCGAAATAGCACAGATACGCAGTATTTT. Its translation: CATSVFPRNSTDTQYF.

V usage is TRBV10-3 and J usage is TRBJ2-7, with D perhaps assigned TRBD1 or TRBD2 (7 bases each). The CDR3 has 15 residues. V was trimmed by 2 bases and J by 6 bases, leaving 17 bases between them. In germline, CDR1 is ENHRY, CDR2 SYGVKD. The CDR3 is CAISEAPGEGAEQYF. The CDR3 DNA is TGTGCCATCAGTGAGGCCCCTGGGGAGGGGGCCGAGCAGTACTTC.

The chain links TRBV20-1 to TRBJ2-5; D ambiguous. The DNA end favors TRBJ2-7, so the J call may be wrong. In germline, CDR1 is DFQATT, CDR2 SNEGSKA (reference sequence). The CDR3 has 14 amino acids. CDR3 amino acids: CSARDLDGTYEQYF. In nucleotides, the CDR3 is TGCAGTGCTAGAGATCTGGACGGCACCTACGAGCAGTACTTC.

This sequence joins TRBV28 and TRBJ1-4, with no clear D. The CDR3 runs 14 residues. V was cut by 8 bases and J by 7 bases, with 17 bases left in between. CDR1 MDHEN and CDR2 SYDVKM come from the germline V gene. The CDR3 DNA reads TGTGCCAGCCTCCCCGGGCTGGGCGGTGAAAAACTGTTTTTT. Encoded protein: CASLPGLGGEKLFF.

Only a few counts were recorded for this clonotype. The chain has TRBV19 and TRBJ2-3; D possibly uses TRBD1 or TRBD2 (6 bases each). Per the germline V gene, CDR1 is LNHDA and CDR2 is SQIVND (reference sequence). The CDR3 has 15 residues. The ends were cut back, 5 bases at V and 2 bases at J, with 14 bases in the middle. CDR3 sequence reads: CASSGGLLHTDTQYF. In DNA form, the CDR3 reads TGTGCCAGTAGTGGGGGGCTCCTTCACACAGATACGCAGTATTTT.

The table lists this clonotype with a few counts. DNA for the CDR3: TGTGCCAGCAGACCCGGACAGGCTAGCACAGATACGCAGTATTTT. Amino acids: CASRPGQASTDTQYF. The chain joins TRBV12-3 or TRBV12-4 to TRBJ2-3; 7 nucleotides line up with TRBD1. The V segment lost 6 bases and the J segment 0 bases; nucleotides outside the gene matches: 6. This CDR3 spans 15 amino acids.

This clonotype was detected a few times. The gene calls are TRBV5-1 and TRBJ2-7; 8 bases are shared with TRBD1. V shed 4 bases, J shed 6 bases, and the junction held 6 bases outside the gene matches. Germline-derived CDR1 and CDR2 are SGHRS and YFSETQ. The CDR3 contains 13 residues. The DNA of the CDR3 is TGCGCCAGCAGCGAGGACAGGGTGTCCGAGCAGTACTTC. It codes for CASSEDRVSEQYF.

In this sample, this clonotype turned up many times. This sequence joins TRBV7-9 and TRBJ2-1; D is ambiguous. Germline values: CDR1 SEHNR, CDR2 FQNEAQ (reference sequence). Trimming took 4 bases from V and 0 from J, leaving 4 bases between them. There are 13 residues in the CDR3. The CDR3 spells CASSSTSYNEQFF. The CDR3 DNA reads as TGTGCCAGCAGCTCTACCTCCTACAATGAGCAGTTCTTC.

This clonotype was observed a handful of times. The rearrangement links TRBV10-3 to TRBJ1-1; TRBD1 matches at 8 bases. The germline V gene has CDR1 ENHRY and CDR2 SYGVKD. J was trimmed by 7 bases and V by 0 bases; bases with no gene match: 13. The CDR3 is 17 amino acids. CDR3 in amino acids: CAISESFSNRGFIEAFF. The CDR3 bases are TGTGCCATCAGTGAGTCCTTCTCGAACAGGGGGTTCATTGAAGCTTTCTTT.